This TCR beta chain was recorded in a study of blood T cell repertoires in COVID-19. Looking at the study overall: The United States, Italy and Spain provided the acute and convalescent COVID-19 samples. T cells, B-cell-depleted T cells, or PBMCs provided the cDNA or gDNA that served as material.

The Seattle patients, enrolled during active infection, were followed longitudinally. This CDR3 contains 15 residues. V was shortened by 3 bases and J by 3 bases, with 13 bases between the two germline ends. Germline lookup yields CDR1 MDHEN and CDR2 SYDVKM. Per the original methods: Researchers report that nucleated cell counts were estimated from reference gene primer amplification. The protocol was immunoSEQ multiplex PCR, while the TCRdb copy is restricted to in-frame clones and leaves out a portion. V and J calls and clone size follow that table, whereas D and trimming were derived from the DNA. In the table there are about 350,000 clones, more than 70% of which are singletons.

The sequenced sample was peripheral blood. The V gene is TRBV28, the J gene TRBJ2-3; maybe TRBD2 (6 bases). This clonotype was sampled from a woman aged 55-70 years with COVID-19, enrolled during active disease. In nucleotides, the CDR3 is TGTGCCAGCAGTTTTATCGGGACTGATACAGATACGCAGTATTTT. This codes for CASSFIGTDTDTQYF.